These 22 T cell receptor beta chains came from one sample sequenced in a study of CD8 T cells in ankylosing spondylitis. These TCRs' antigens remain unknown. Findings and limits, study-wide: Typical of ankylosing spondylitis blood, it appeared, was a TCR beta motif of eight highly homologous variants.

Using its own MiXCR run on the 5' RACE reads, TCRdb lists one record per CDR3 protein. The repertoire holds a few hundred thousand distinct CDR3 sequences, with around 19% as singletons. The material sequenced was blood, either unsorted or a sorted T cell fraction (not recorded which). The receptor set was obtained from a male donor with ankylosing spondylitis.

This rearrangement joins TRBV30 to TRBJ2-1; D is unclear. The germline CDR1 and CDR2 sequences are GTSNPN and SVGIG (reference sequence). This CDR3 has 13 residues. V lost 0 bases to trimming and J lost 6 bases, with 9 bases between them. The CDR3 bases are TGTGCCTGGAGTGTACTTGCGTCCAATGAGCAGTTCTTC. Residues: CAWSVLASNEQFF.

This clonotype was counted between two and nine times. The chain recombines TRBV7-8 with TRBJ2-1; D call uncertain. CDR3 length: 17 amino acids. V lost 1 base and J 3 bases, leaving 16 bases between the germline ends. CDR1 is SGHVS and CDR2 is FQNEAQ in the germline V gene. CDR3 bases: TGTGCCAGCAGCTTAGTGAGTCTTGACCTTGGCTACAATGAGCAGTTCTTC. As protein: CASSLVSLDLGYNEQFF.

J is TRBJ2-2 and V is TRBV24-1, with D possibly TRBD2 on 5 matching bases. The CDR3 has 12 amino acids. V was trimmed by 7 bases and J by 4 bases, leaving 6 bases between them. Germline V gene data show CDR1 as KGHDR and CDR2 as SFDVKD. The CDR3 bases are TGTGCCACCAGGGACTTCACCGGGGAGCTGTTTTTT. Protein: CATRDFTGELFF.

This clonotype was picked up a small number of times. Here the CDR3 DNA reads TGTGCCAGCAGCCAAGGGAGGACTAGCGGGGGGTATGGAGATGAGCAGTTCTTC. This translates into CASSQGRTSGGYGDEQFF. The rearrangement joins TRBV3-1 to TRBJ2-1, with 14 bases fitting TRBD2. The length of the CDR3 is 18 residues. V trimming: 1 base; J trimming: 8 bases; junction bases outside the gene matches: 10. Germline-derived CDR1 and CDR2 are LGHDT and YNNKEL (reference sequence).

This clonotype was recorded many times. CDR3 region: CASSWETGNGYTF. The DNA for the CDR3 is TGTGCCAGCAGTTGGGAGACAGGGAATGGCTACACCTTC. This chain uses TRBV12-3 or TRBV12-4 with TRBJ1-2; the match to TRBD1 covers 7 bases. The CDR3 loop spans 13 amino acids. Trimming cost V 4 bases and J 6 bases; bases outside gene matches: 5.

The chain uses TRBV5-1 and TRBJ1-1; possibly TRBD1 for D (6 bases). The germline gives CDR1 SGHRS, CDR2 YFSETQ. The CDR3 contains 15 residues. The germline V and J ends were trimmed by 0 bases and 4 bases, with 13 bases remaining between them. The CDR3 reads CASSLGWGLGTEAFF. DNA for the CDR3: TGCGCCAGCAGCTTGGGCTGGGGGCTTGGCACTGAAGCTTTCTTT.

The V call is TRBV29-1, the J call TRBJ1-1, with 7 positions matching TRBD1. With 6 bases clipped from V and 1 base from J, the junction kept 8 bases outside the gene matches. CDR3 length equals 14 residues. Per the germline V gene, CDR1 is SQVTM and CDR2 is ANQGSEA. DNA for the CDR3: TGCAGCGTATTACCCGGGGACAGGAACACTGAAGCTTTCTTT. Its protein is CSVLPGDRNTEAFF.

This clonotype was detected only a few times. The V call is TRBV7-9, the J call TRBJ2-7; D is perhaps TRBD1 (5 bases). V was cut by 5 bases and J by 3 bases, with 23 bases left in between. The CDR3 runs 17 residues. CDR1 is SEHNR, CDR2 FQNEAQ, per germline (reference sequence). The CDR3 here is CASSASRKGSDSYEQYF. The CDR3 region has the DNA TGTGCCAGCAGCGCCTCTCGGAAGGGAAGCGACAGCTACGAGCAGTACTTC.

The V and J genes are TRBV3-1 and TRBJ1-2; D not resolved. Trimming pared 2 bases from V and 4 bases from J, leaving 17 bases between. This CDR3 contains 16 residues. Germline CDR1 reads LGHDT; CDR2 reads YNNKEL (reference sequence). The CDR3 coding sequence is TGTGCCAGCAGCCAACCCGCGGGAGCCTTCCCCTATGGCTACACCTTC. As protein: CASSQPAGAFPYGYTF.

V and J are TRBV7-2 and TRBJ2-1, with 8 bases identical to TRBD1. Germline assignment: CDR1 SGHTA and CDR2 FQGNSA. CDR3 size: 16 residues. Trimming took 1 base from V and 3 from J; bases not matched to a gene: 5. The CDR3 here is CASSLVAGGVYNEQFF. CDR3 DNA sequence: TGTGCCAGCAGCTTAGTGGCAGGGGGCGTCTACAATGAGCAGTTCTTC. The entire variable domain, with the rest obtained from reference TRBV7-2 and TRBJ2-1, is as follows: GAGVSQSPSNKVTEKGKDVELRCDPISGHTALYWYRQSLGQGLEFLIYFQGNSAPDKSGLPSDRFSAERTGGSVSTLTIQRTQQEDSAVYLCASSLVAGGVYNEQFFGPGTRLTVL.

The chain joins TRBV20-1 to TRBJ1-5; TRBD1 agrees at 7 bases. This CDR3 region has 15 residues. CDR1 and CDR2 (germline): DFQATT, SNEGSKA (reference sequence). After removal of 4 bases from V and 2 bases from J, the junction contained 8 bases not matched to a gene. In DNA, the CDR3 is TGCAGTGCTACTCCGACAGGGCCTCGCAATCAGCCCCAGCATTTT. Encoded protein: CSATPTGPRNQPQHF.

This clonotype was recorded many times. The J gene is TRBJ2-1, the V gene TRBV4-2, with D unclear. The CDR3 runs 14 residues. V shed 0 bases and J shed 5 bases, with 8 bases lying between them. From germline, CDR1 is LGHNA and CDR2 YNFKEQ. The CDR3 region is CASSQDLVNNEQFF. In DNA, the CDR3 is TGTGCCAGCAGCCAAGATTTGGTAAACAATGAGCAGTTCTTC.

J is TRBJ2-3 and V is TRBV18; no clear D gene. CDR3 length equals 16 residues. CDR1 and CDR2 from the germline V gene are KGHSH and LQKENI. V was pared by 6 bases and J by 6 bases, with 22 bases between. Here the CDR3 DNA reads TGTGCCAGCTCCCCATTCGACTCCACGTGGGCGGATACGCAGTATTTT. Translation: CASSPFDSTWADTQYF. The variable domain in full, completed from reference TRBV18 and TRBJ2-3, reads NAGVMQNPRHLVRRRGQEARLRCSPMKGHSHVYWYRQLPEEGLKFMVYLQKENIIDESGMPKERFSAEFPKEGPSILRIQQVVRGDSAAYFCASSPFDSTWADTQYFGPGTRLTVL.

V and J are TRBV9 and TRBJ2-7, with 7 bases fitting TRBD2. Looked up from germline, CDR1 is SGDLS and CDR2 is YYNGEE. Unmatched junction bases numbered 11, after V lost 1 base and J lost 7 bases. There are 15 residues in the CDR3. The CDR3 spells CASSVSGALADEQYF. CDR3 nucleotides: TGTGCCAGCAGCGTATCAGGAGCGCTAGCGGATGAGCAGTACTTC.

This clonotype turned up a few times. The chain links TRBV9 to TRBJ2-2, with 10 bases fitting TRBD1. The CDR3 contains 17 residues. Trimming took 3 bases from V and 6 from J; bases not matched to a gene: 11. The germline CDR1 and CDR2 sequences are SGDLS and YYNGEE. The CDR3: CASSALDRGHLAGELFF. The CDR3 DNA follows: TGTGCCAGCAGCGCCCTCGACAGGGGGCATTTGGCCGGGGAGCTGTTTTTT.

This clonotype was seen more than once but under ten times. The chain couples TRBV6-5 to TRBJ2-7, with D possibly TRBD1 on 5 matching bases. Germline CDR1 and CDR2: MNHEY and SVGAGI. The ends were cut back, 0 bases at V and 3 bases at J, with 18 bases in the middle. The length of the CDR3 is 17 residues. CDR3 in amino acids: CASSYSYRQGSIYEQYF. The CDR3 coding sequence is TGTGCCAGCAGTTACTCGTATCGGCAGGGAAGCATCTACGAGCAGTACTTC.

This clonotype was picked up a small number of times. The chain combines TRBV6-5 with TRBJ2-7; 9 nucleotides line up with TRBD1. This CDR3 is built from 14 residues. The trim removed 2 bases at V and 6 bases at J, leaving 5 bases unmatched. The V gene's germline CDR1 is MNHEY and CDR2 SVGAGI. The CDR3 loop reads CASSYHRGPVEQYF. The CDR3 nucleotides read TGTGCCAGCAGTTACCACAGGGGGCCCGTCGAGCAGTACTTC.

The sample holds a few counts of this clonotype. The chain carries TRBV7-9 and TRBJ2-7; 9 bases align to TRBD2. The germline V gene has CDR1 SEHNR and CDR2 FQNEAQ (reference sequence). The CDR3 extends over 15 amino acids. V gave up 5 bases and J gave up 0 bases; unmatched junction bases: 5. The CDR3 bases are TGTGCCAGCAGCGGAGCGGGAGGTACCTCCTACGAGCAGTACTTC. This sequence encodes CASSGAGGTSYEQYF.

In DNA form, the CDR3 reads TGTGCCAGCAGTTTAGTGAGTAGCGGGAACAACAATGAGCAGTTCTTC. It translates to CASSLVSSGNNNEQFF. The V and J genes are TRBV28 and TRBJ2-1; 8 bases line up with TRBD2. The CDR3 is made up of 16 amino acids. Germline CDR1 is MDHEN and CDR2 is SYDVKM. V shed 2 bases and J 5 bases; nucleotides not matched to a gene: 8.

This clonotype was detected a few times. This rearrangement joins TRBV28 to TRBJ2-1, with 7 positions matching TRBD2. The germline V gene has CDR1 MDHEN and CDR2 SYDVKM. This CDR3 has 14 amino acids. V lost 2 bases, J lost 8 bases, and 6 bases stayed unmatched. For the CDR3, the DNA is TGTGCCAGCAGTTTAGGGCGGGAGTGGGATGAGCAGTTCTTC. Protein product: CASSLGREWDEQFF.

The chain joins TRBV25-1 to TRBJ1-1; maybe TRBD1 (5 bases). This CDR3 spans 13 amino acids. In germline, CDR1 is MGHDK, CDR2 SYGVNS. The germline V and J ends were trimmed by 7 bases and 4 bases, with 13 bases remaining between them. The CDR3 loop is CASTFGRATEAFF. CDR3 DNA sequence: TGTGCCAGCACTTTCGGCAGGGCCACTGAAGCTTTCTTT. The full variable domain, in which reference TRBV25-1 and TRBJ1-1 provide the parts outside the CDR3, is EADIYQTPRYLVIGTGKKITLECSQTMGHDKMYWYQQDPGMELHLIHYSYGVNSTEKGDLSSESTVSRIRTEHFPLTLESARPSHTSQYLCASTFGRATEAFFGQGTRLTVV.

This clonotype was picked up many times. V and J are TRBV12-3 or TRBV12-4 and TRBJ2-7, with 8 nucleotides matching TRBD1. V trimming: 6 bases; J trimming: 5 bases; junction bases outside the gene matches: 6. The CDR3 extends over 13 amino acids. The CDR3 DNA is TGTGCCAGCAGGCCCCTGACAGGGGACGAGCAGTACTTC. Translation gives CASRPLTGDEQYF.